Sequencing of this TCR beta chain was carried out in a study of shared clonotypes between healthy human individuals. Study observations and caveats: When naive CD4 clonotypes were compared across a few donors, around 5% were shared. Relative to their counterparts shared across all four donors, non-shared clonotypes exhibited diminished generation probabilities.

Division of CD4+ cells produced a CD45RA+ naive subset and a CD45RA-negative memory subset. This CDR3 has 15 residues. CDR1 and CDR2 (germline): SGHTA, FQGTGA. V was shortened by 5 bases and J by 1 base, with 14 bases between the two germline ends. Assay used: immunoSEQ multiplex PCR; TCRdb lists only in-frame clones, some missing. The table lists 2 million to 3 million clones, roughly 93% of them singletons, with approximately 0.36% in the top ten. For this clone: Antigen specificity is unknown.

The specimen was naive CD4+ T cells from PBMCs. Stated subset: CD45RA+ positively selected. This chain joins TRBV7-3 and TRBJ2-5, with D tentatively TRBD2 (7 bases). This sequence was found in a man in his late teens or twenties in good health. Some clones in this sample may be carry-over from other donors' samples. This CDR3 reads CASSRGLGGQETQYF. The CDR3 DNA reads as TGTGCCAGCAGCCGCGGACTAGGGGGCCAAGAGACCCAGTACTTC. Full variable domain (rest looked up from reference TRBV7-3 and TRBJ2-5): GAGVSQTPSNKVTEKGKYVELRCDPISGHTALYWYRQSLGQGPEFLIYFQGTGAADDSGLPNDRFFAVRPEGSVSTLKIQRTERGDSAVYLCASSRGLGGQETQYFGPGTRLLVL.